Many counts were recorded for the clone carrying this T cell receptor (beta chain). Its antigen remains unidentified. This entry is derived from a study of neurological immune-mediated disorders. Study conclusions and caveats: Expansion of TCR clones was greatest in HTLV-1-associated myelopathy and smallest in multiple sclerosis, where it fell below that of healthy controls.

Per germline, CDR1 MNHEY and CDR2 SMNVEV (reference sequence). Trimming removed 3 bases from V and 3 bases from J, with 9 bases in between. The CDR3 loop spans 13 amino acids. The cDNA was generated by 5'RACE with 10-nucleotide random UMIs. MiXCR, applied by TCRdb to the 5' RACE reads, yields one record per CDR3 protein. The table has some 83,000 distinct CDR3 sequences, approximately 2.4% seen once; the top ten hold over 0.95%. The sample taken for sequencing was PBMCs. The receptor was isolated from a woman in her twenties or thirties with multiple sclerosis. The rearrangement uses TRBV27 and TRBJ2-7, with D maybe TRBD2 (6 bases). The DNA for the CDR3 is TGTGCCAGCAGTTTGGGGCGGGACTACGAGCAGTACTTC. Amino acid sequence: CASSLGRDYEQYF.